A selection of T cell receptor beta chains follows, all from one sample in a study of T cells in Graves' hyperthyroidism and ophthalmopathy. TCRdb itself ran the multiplex PCR reads through MiXCR, one entry per CDR3 protein. The table includes 700,000 to 850,000 distinct CDR3 sequences, approximately 40% detected once. Sample: blood. These TCRs come from a woman aged 40-49 years with Graves' hyperthyroidism. CDR3s include the opening cysteine and the closing phenylalanine or tryptophan. D genes are given only for firm matches. Not all rows give a size; the values are once, few, many and, for expanded clones, a class.

CDR3 protein: CSVQRTGGSGREYQETQYF; CDR3 DNA: TGCAGCGTTCAAAGGACAGGGGGCAGCGGGAGGGAGTACCAAGAGACCCAGTACTTC; J gene: TRBJ2-5; clone size: -; V gene: TRBV29-1; D gene: -
CDR3 protein: CASSSGTSGGEKTDTQYF; CDR3 DNA: TGTGCCAGCAGCTCCGGGACTAGCGGGGGGGAGAAGACAGATACGCAGTATTTT; J gene: TRBJ2-3; clone size: -; V gene: TRBV13; D gene: TRBD2
CDR3 protein: CASSEWAGNQPQHF; CDR3 DNA: TGTGCCAGCAGTGAATGGGCGGGGAATCAGCCCCAGCATTTT; J gene: TRBJ1-5; clone size: many; V gene: TRBV2; D gene: -
CDR3 protein: CATSETGTYEQYF; CDR3 DNA: TGTGCCACCAGTGAGACAGGGACCTACGAGCAGTACTTC; J gene: TRBJ2-7; clone size: few; V gene: TRBV24-1; D gene: TRBD1
CDR3 protein: CASSLQDYQGTFGTEAFF; CDR3 DNA: TGTGCCAGCAGCTTACAGGACTACCAGGGCACCTTTGGCACTGAAGCTTTCTTT; J gene: TRBJ1-1; clone size: many; V gene: TRBV7-8; D gene: -
CDR3 protein: CSASLAVLGYTF; CDR3 DNA: TGCAGTGCTAGTCTGGCAGTATTAGGCTACACCTTC; J gene: TRBJ1-2; clone size: many; V gene: TRBV20-1; D gene: -
CDR3 protein: CASSVDRGEAEAFF; CDR3 DNA: TGTGCCAGTAGTGTGGACAGGGGAGAGGCTGAAGCTTTCTTT; J gene: TRBJ1-1; clone size: many; V gene: TRBV19; D gene: TRBD1
CDR3 protein: CASSLAWDRFGVEQYF; CDR3 DNA: TGTGCCAGCAGCTTAGCCTGGGACCGATTCGGTGTCGAGCAGTACTTC; J gene: TRBJ2-7; clone size: many; V gene: TRBV7-8; D gene: -
CDR3 protein: CASTRQGLGEQYF; CDR3 DNA: TGTGCCAGCACCCGACAGGGGTTGGGCGAGCAGTACTTC; J gene: TRBJ2-7; clone size: -; V gene: TRBV28; D gene: TRBD1
CDR3 protein: CASTGYQETQYF; CDR3 DNA: TGTGCCAGCACGGGGTACCAGGAGACCCAGTACTTC; J gene: TRBJ2-5; clone size: many; V gene: TRBV7-2; D gene: -
CDR3 protein: CASSLADGGQPQHF; CDR3 DNA: TGTGCCAGCAGCTTAGCGGACGGAGGGCAGCCCCAGCATTTT; J gene: TRBJ1-5; clone size: -; V gene: TRBV11-1; D gene: -
CDR3 protein: CASSLARGVGTDTQYF; CDR3 DNA: TGTGCCAGCAGCTTAGCGCGTGGTGTTGGCACAGATACGCAGTATTTT; J gene: TRBJ2-3; clone size: once; V gene: TRBV7-2; D gene: -
CDR3 protein: CASTSSRWDLNTEAFF; CDR3 DNA: TGTGCCAGCACTTCCAGCCGGTGGGACTTGAACACTGAAGCTTTCTTT; J gene: TRBJ1-1; clone size: few; V gene: TRBV10-3; D gene: -
CDR3 protein: CASGGDGTNEKLFF; CDR3 DNA: TGTGCCAGCGGCGGGGACGGAACTAATGAAAAACTGTTTTTT; J gene: TRBJ1-4; clone size: -; V gene: TRBV7-6; D gene: -
CDR3 protein: CASSLVRRVDQETQYF; CDR3 DNA: TGTGCCAGCAGCTTAGTCCGGCGGGTAGATCAAGAGACCCAGTACTTC; J gene: TRBJ2-5; clone size: many; V gene: TRBV7-2; D gene: -
CDR3 protein: CSVGGPGSYEQYF; CDR3 DNA: TGCAGCGTTGGGGGACCAGGGAGCTACGAGCAGTACTTC; J gene: TRBJ2-7; clone size: -; V gene: TRBV29-1; D gene: -
CDR3 protein: CASNSPIWDSGNTIYF; CDR3 DNA: TGTGCCAGCAATTCCCCCATATGGGACTCTGGAAACACCATATATTTT; J gene: TRBJ1-3; clone size: few; V gene: TRBV12-3/TRBV12-4; D gene: -
CDR3 protein: CASSYTGTGNSPLHF; CDR3 DNA: TGTGCCAGCAGTTATACCGGGACAGGGAATTCACCCCTCCACTTT; J gene: TRBJ1-6; clone size: few; V gene: TRBV6-6; D gene: TRBD1
CDR3 protein: CASAQNYGYTF; CDR3 DNA: TGTGCCAGCGCGCAGAACTATGGCTACACCTTC; J gene: TRBJ1-2; clone size: many; V gene: TRBV12-3/TRBV12-4; D gene: -
CDR3 protein: CAWSRDRVLSGANVLTF; CDR3 DNA: TGTGCCTGGAGTCGGGACAGGGTTCTCTCTGGGGCCAACGTCCTGACTTTC; J gene: TRBJ2-6; clone size: -; V gene: TRBV7-9; D gene: TRBD1
CDR3 protein: CSVVTTGGGNTEAFF; CDR3 DNA: TGCAGCGTTGTCACGACAGGGGGTGGAAACACTGAAGCTTTCTTT; J gene: TRBJ1-1; clone size: -; V gene: TRBV29-1; D gene: TRBD1
CDR3 protein: CATSDEEAIQETQYF; CDR3 DNA: TGTGCCACCAGTGATGAGGAGGCGATCCAAGAGACCCAGTACTTC; J gene: TRBJ2-5; clone size: few; V gene: TRBV24-1; D gene: -
CDR3 protein: CASSSTGAGNTIYF; CDR3 DNA: TGCGCCAGCAGCTCGACAGGGGCTGGAAACACCATATATTTT; J gene: TRBJ1-3; clone size: many; V gene: TRBV5-1; D gene: TRBD1
CDR3 protein: CASSPFGRPNYGYTF; CDR3 DNA: TGTGCCAGCAGCCCCTTCGGGCGCCCCAACTATGGCTACACCTTC; J gene: TRBJ1-2; clone size: few; V gene: TRBV6-6; D gene: -
CDR3 protein: CASSLAGGLTVYEQYF; CDR3 DNA: TGTGCCAGCAGCTTAGCAGGGGGATTGACCGTCTACGAGCAGTACTTC; J gene: TRBJ2-7; clone size: few; V gene: TRBV7-2; D gene: -
CDR3 protein: CASSPGTGNPSSPLHF; CDR3 DNA: TGTGCCAGCAGCCCCGGGACAGGGAATCCTAGTTCACCCCTCCACTTT; J gene: TRBJ1-6; clone size: many; V gene: TRBV7-6; D gene: TRBD1